This T cell receptor beta chain was captured by sequencing in a study of cytomegalovirus exposure and HLA in healthy donors. Across the study: A prior study identified 90 million to 120 million unique TCR beta sequences from roughly 180 million T cells.

This clone came up a few times. The PCR ran on 60 Vbeta and 13 Jbeta primers. TCRdb's table, derived via immunoSEQ multiplex PCR, lists solely in-frame clones and lacks some. The data hold 200,000 or so clones, with more than 60% observed a single time. Per the germline V gene, CDR1 is SEHNR and CDR2 is FQNEAQ (reference sequence). This CDR3 region has 13 residues. V shed 1 base and J shed 7 bases, with 10 bases lying between them. The receptor was isolated from a woman aged 25 to 45 in good health and CMV-seropositive. The sequencing sample was made of PBMCs. The rearrangement links TRBV7-9 to TRBJ2-5; TRBD2 might be the D (5 bases). The CDR3 DNA sequence: TGTGCCAGCAGCTTAGGTACTAGAGTGACCCAGTACTTC. Amino acid sequence: CASSLGTRVTQYF.